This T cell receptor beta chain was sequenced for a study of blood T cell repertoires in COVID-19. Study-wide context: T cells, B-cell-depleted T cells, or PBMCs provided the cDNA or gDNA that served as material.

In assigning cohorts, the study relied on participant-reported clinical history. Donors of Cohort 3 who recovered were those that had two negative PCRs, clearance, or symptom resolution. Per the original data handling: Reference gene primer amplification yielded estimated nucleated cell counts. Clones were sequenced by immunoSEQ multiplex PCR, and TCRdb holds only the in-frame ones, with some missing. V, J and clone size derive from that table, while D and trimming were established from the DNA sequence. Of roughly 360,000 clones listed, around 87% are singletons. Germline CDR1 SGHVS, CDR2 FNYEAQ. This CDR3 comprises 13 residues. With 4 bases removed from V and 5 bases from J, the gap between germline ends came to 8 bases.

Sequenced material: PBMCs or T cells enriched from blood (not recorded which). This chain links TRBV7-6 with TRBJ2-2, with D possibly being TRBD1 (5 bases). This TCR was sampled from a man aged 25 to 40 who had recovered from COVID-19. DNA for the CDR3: TGTGCCAGCAGCTCCCCAGGGACCGGGGAGCTGTTTTTT. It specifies CASSSPGTGELFF.